This T cell receptor (beta chain) was captured in a study of blood T cells in healthy people across ages. CDR3 size: 16 residues. The V end was cut by 1 base, the J end by 4 bases, with 14 bases between. Germline CDR1 MDHEN, CDR2 SYDVKM. Study-wide points: Percentage of naive T cells showed a strong correlation with TCR beta diversity.

Alongside a J-beta primer mix, a sample-barcoded 5' primer served in a second PCR lasting about 7 to 12 cycles. Each cDNA molecule carried a tag from a template-switch adaptor that contained 12 random nucleotides. Every sample gave at least 2.5 million paired-end reads containing CDR3. TCRdb reprocessed the 5' RACE reads via MiXCR and lists one record per CDR3 protein. This table holds over 750,000 distinct CDR3 sequences, around 25% found once. In the case of this clonotype: Its matching antigen is unknown.

These data also featured in a second study, about T cells of mothers and their children. As that report states: For each mother, over 8.5 million TCR beta CDR3 reads were obtained, and for each child, roughly 3.3 million.

Material for sequencing was blood. The sequence was collected from a boy aged 5-17 years in good health. The V and J genes are TRBV28 and TRBJ1-3; D is undetermined. The CDR3 DNA reads TGTGCCAGCAGTTTATACCGGGAATCGTCAGGAAACACCATATATTTT. Its protein is CASSLYRESSGNTIYF.